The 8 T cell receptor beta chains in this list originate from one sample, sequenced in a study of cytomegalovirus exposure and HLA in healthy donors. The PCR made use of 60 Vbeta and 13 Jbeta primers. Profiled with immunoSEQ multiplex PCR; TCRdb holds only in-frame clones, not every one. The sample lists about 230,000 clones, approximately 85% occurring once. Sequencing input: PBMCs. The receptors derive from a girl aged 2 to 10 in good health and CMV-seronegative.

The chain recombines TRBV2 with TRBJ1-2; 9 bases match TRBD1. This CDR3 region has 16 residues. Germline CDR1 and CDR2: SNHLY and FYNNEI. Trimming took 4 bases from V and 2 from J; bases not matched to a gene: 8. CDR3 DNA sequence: TGTGCCAGCAGTGGGAACAGGGGGCGTGCAAACTATGGCTACACCTTC. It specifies CASSGNRGRANYGYTF.

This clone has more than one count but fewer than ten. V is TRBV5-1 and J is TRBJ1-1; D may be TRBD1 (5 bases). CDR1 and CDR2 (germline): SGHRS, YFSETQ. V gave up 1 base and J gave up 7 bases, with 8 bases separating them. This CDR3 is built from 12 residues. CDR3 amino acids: CASSLSGIEAFF. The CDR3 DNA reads TGCGCCAGCAGCTTGTCAGGGATTGAAGCTTTCTTT. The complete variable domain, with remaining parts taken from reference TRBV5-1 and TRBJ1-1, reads KAGVTQTPRYLIKTRGQQVTLSCSPISGHRSVSWYQQTPGQGLQFLFEYFSETQRNKGNFPGRFSGRQFSNSRSEMNVSTLELGDSALYLCASSLSGIEAFFGQGTRLTVV.

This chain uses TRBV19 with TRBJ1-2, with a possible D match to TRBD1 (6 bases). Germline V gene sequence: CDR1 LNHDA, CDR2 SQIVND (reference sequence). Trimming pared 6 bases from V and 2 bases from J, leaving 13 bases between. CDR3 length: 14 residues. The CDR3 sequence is CASSIVTGNYGYTF. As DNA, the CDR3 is TGTGCCAGTAGCATCGTTACAGGGAACTATGGCTACACCTTC.

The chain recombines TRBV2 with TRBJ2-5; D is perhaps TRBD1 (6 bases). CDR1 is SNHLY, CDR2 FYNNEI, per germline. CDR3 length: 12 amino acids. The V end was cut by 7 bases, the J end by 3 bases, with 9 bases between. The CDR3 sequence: CASTGQEETQYF. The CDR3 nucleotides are TGTGCCAGCACGGGACAAGAAGAGACCCAGTACTTC.

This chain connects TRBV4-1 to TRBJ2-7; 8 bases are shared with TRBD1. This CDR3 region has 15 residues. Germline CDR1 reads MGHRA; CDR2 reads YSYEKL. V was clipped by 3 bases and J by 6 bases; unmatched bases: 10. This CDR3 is CASSQFRTGSREQYF. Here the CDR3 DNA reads TGCGCCAGCAGCCAGTTTAGGACAGGGTCACGCGAGCAGTACTTC.

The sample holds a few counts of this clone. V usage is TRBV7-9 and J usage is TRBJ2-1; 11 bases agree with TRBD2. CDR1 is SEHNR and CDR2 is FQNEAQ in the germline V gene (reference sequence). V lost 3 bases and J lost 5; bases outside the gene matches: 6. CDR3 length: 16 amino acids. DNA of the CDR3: TGTGCCAGCAGCTTCCCTGGGACTAGCGGCGACAATGAGCAGTTCTTC. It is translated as CASSFPGTSGDNEQFF.

CDR3 residues: CASSLIAASTDTQYF. CDR3 DNA sequence: TGCGCCAGCAGCTTAATAGCAGCTAGCACAGATACGCAGTATTTT. V and J are TRBV5-1 and TRBJ2-3; D not resolved. With 2 bases removed from V and 0 bases from J, the gap between germline ends came to 10 bases. This CDR3 region has 15 residues. The germline CDR1 and CDR2 sequences are SGHRS and YFSETQ.

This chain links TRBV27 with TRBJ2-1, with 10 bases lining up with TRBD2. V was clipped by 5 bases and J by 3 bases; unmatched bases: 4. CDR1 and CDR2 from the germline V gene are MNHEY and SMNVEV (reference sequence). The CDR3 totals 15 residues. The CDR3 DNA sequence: TGTGCCAGCAGTCCAAGACTAGCGGGCTACAATGAGCAGTTCTTC. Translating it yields CASSPRLAGYNEQFF.